This paragraph reports one TCR beta chain. The entry originates in a study of blood T cell repertoires in COVID-19. Study-wide background: The cDNA or gDNA used as material had been derived from T cells, B-cell-depleted T cells, or PBMCs.

V lost 0 bases, J lost 6 bases, and 13 bases stayed unmatched. The CDR3 length is 18 residues. In germline, CDR1 is PRHDT, CDR2 FYEKMQ (reference sequence). Here immunoSEQ multiplex PCR was the method, and the copy in TCRdb shows in-frame clones only, minus some. The sample contains fewer than 350,000 clones, about 90% of which appear only once. The clonotype comes from a woman aged 25-40 years with COVID-19, enrolled during active disease. The rearrangement uses TRBV13 and TRBJ2-7; 11 positions match TRBD1. Sequenced: peripheral blood. The CDR3 region is CASSLGQTGTGGLIEQYF. The CDR3 DNA is TGTGCCAGCAGCTTAGGGCAAACCGGGACAGGGGGATTGATCGAGCAGTACTTC.